The rows below give T cell receptor beta chains drawn from one sample of a study of control samples from healthy donors and cancer patients. TCRdb's copy holds only in-frame clones and misses some; the assay was immunoSEQ multiplex PCR. The sample holds some 150,000 clones; more than 80% are singletons and the top ten take under 9%. Sequenced sample: blood. Receptors were obtained from a man between 18 and 35 years old in good health. CDR3s include the opening cysteine and the closing phenylalanine or tryptophan. A D gene is named only where the DNA matches it firmly. The size of a clone is reported for some rows only, either as once, few or many, or as a class for expanded clones.

CDR3 protein | CDR3 DNA | V gene | clone size | D gene | J gene
CASSLPTPTGELFF | TGTGCCAGCAGCTTACCTACCCCCACCGGGGAGCTGTTTTTT | TRBV5-5 | . | . | TRBJ2-2
CASSLASGSNTEAFF | TGTGCCAGCAGCTTAGCATCTGGTAGTAACACTGAAGCTTTCTTT | TRBV7-2 | . | . | TRBJ1-1
CASSQDLGTGPNYGYTF | TGTGCCAGCAGCCAAGACCTCGGGACAGGCCCTAACTATGGCTACACCTTC | TRBV4-2 | . | TRBD1 | TRBJ1-2
CASSLVEGRDYGYTF | TGTGCCAGCAGCTTGGTGGAGGGGCGCGACTATGGCTACACCTTC | TRBV5-5 | . | . | TRBJ1-2
CASSPRRGGTDTQYF | TGTGCCAGCAGTCCAAGAAGGGGAGGCACAGATACGCAGTATTTT | TRBV11-3 | . | . | TRBJ2-3
CASSFQGDYEQYF | TGTGCCAGCAGTTTTCAGGGGGACTACGAGCAGTACTTC | TRBV6-6 | once | TRBD1 | TRBJ2-7
CSVVWGQSYAGANVLTF | TGCAGCGTTGTATGGGGACAGTCTTATGCTGGGGCCAACGTCCTGACTTTC | TRBV29-1 | . | TRBD1 | TRBJ2-6
CASSSIGVLNTEAFF | TGCGCCAGCAGCTCCATAGGGGTTTTGAACACTGAAGCTTTCTTT | TRBV5-1 | . | . | TRBJ1-1
CASSPGLASDTQYF | TGTGCCAGCAGCCCGGGACTAGCGAGTGATACGCAGTATTTT | TRBV13 | . | TRBD2 | TRBJ2-3
CASSLVGDTEAFF | TGTGCCAGCAGCCTGGTTGGGGACACTGAAGCTTTCTTT | TRBV5-4 | . | . | TRBJ1-1